This T cell receptor (beta chain) was identified in a study of cytomegalovirus exposure and HLA in healthy donors. PCR involved 60 Vbeta and 13 Jbeta primers. Libraries were prepared by immunoSEQ multiplex PCR; TCRdb keeps only in-frame clonotypes and omits some of them. There are roughly 78,000 clones in the sample; around 60% occur only once, and roughly 5.6% lies in the top ten. CDR3 length: 15 residues. CDR1 is MGHRA and CDR2 is YSYEKL in the germline V gene. J gave up 0 bases and V 1 base, and 0 bases lay outside the gene matches. A remark on this clone: Its antigen is undetermined.

Findings and caveats of the study: The study dropped some indistinguishable V segments, TRBV6-2 and TRBV6-3 among them. According to a later analysis, most TCR beta chains associated with CMV appeared HLA-restricted.

The receptor comes from a man aged 30 to 45 in good health and CMV-seropositive. The J gene is TRBJ1-2, the V gene TRBV4-1; the match to TRBD1 covers 9 bases. Sequencing was done on a sample of PBMCs. The CDR3 loop reads CASSQGDRANYGYTF. DNA for the CDR3: TGCGCCAGCAGCCAAGGGGACAGGGCTAACTATGGCTACACCTTC.